The TCR beta chain described here comes from a study of T cell repertoires in aging, cancer and after chemotherapy. Overall study: The full dataset contained some 8.7 million TCR reads. General observations from the study: These repertoire data do not allow conclusions about immunological memory after chemotherapy. Lymphoid organ infiltration in hematological cancer patients may impair thymic emigration or peripheral T cell expansion.

Peripheral blood genomic DNA, not sorted cells or RNA, was the template. About this clonotype: What it binds is unknown.

A mixed TRB-A/B primer pool amplified rearranged TRB by multiplex touch-down PCR. TCRdb processed the multiplex PCR reads anew with MiXCR; each CDR3 protein has one entry. The sample contains about 2,200 distinct CDR3 sequences, 50% to 75% of which appear only once. Sequences were obtained from blood. The receptor's source is a human donor with a blood cancer.

As DNA, the CDR3 is TGTGCCAGCAGCAGGGGAAACACCATATATTTT. This gives the protein CASSRGNTIYF. This chain connects TRBV6-5 to TRBJ1-3; D unclear. V shed 6 bases and J shed 4 bases, with 4 bases lying between them. Germline CDR1 and CDR2: MNHEY and SVGAGI. The CDR3 is 11 amino acids.